The present entry profiles one T cell receptor beta chain with its context. The entry originates in a study of cytomegalovirus exposure and HLA in healthy donors. The PCR contained 60 Vbeta and 13 Jbeta primers. In the source study's methods: Tens of millions of unique TCR beta chains, some 10 million of them shared, were counted by a later analysis. Profiled with immunoSEQ multiplex PCR; TCRdb holds only in-frame clones, not every one. The V and J calls and the clone size are those of that table, but D and trimming were determined from the DNA. Its table records 70,000 or so clones. The sample comprised PBMCs. The sequence came from a man aged 40-50 years in good health and CMV-seronegative.

The CDR3 DNA is TGTGCCAGTAGTATAGATCTATGGGCGGGCGAGCAGTACTTC. Translated, it gives CASSIDLWAGEQYF. The V gene is TRBV19, the J gene TRBJ2-7; tentatively, D is TRBD2 (5 bases). The CDR3 extends over 14 amino acids. Trimming removed 0 bases at V and 6 bases at J, with 12 bases between. CDR1 is LNHDA and CDR2 is SQIVND in the germline V gene (reference sequence). The full variable domain, completed using reference TRBV19 and TRBJ2-7, is DGGITQSPKYLFRKEGQNVTLSCEQNLNHDAMYWYRQDPGQGLRLIYYSQIVNDFQKGDIAEGYSVSREKKESFPLTVTSAQKNPTAFYLCASSIDLWAGEQYFGPGTRLTVT.